The 31 T cell receptor beta chains reported below all come from one sample, sequenced in a study of T cell repertoires in cytomegalovirus infection. MiXCR, run by TCRdb on the reads, gives a single entry per CDR3 protein. The sample has 100,000 to 150,000 distinct CDR3 sequences; approximately 9.2% are singletons. Sequencing input: PBMCs. These receptors originate from a human donor in good health (CMV status not recorded). Some clones in this sample may be carry-over from other donors' samples.

This clonotype was seen repeatedly, ten times or more. The J gene is TRBJ2-1, the V gene TRBV7-2; the match to TRBD2 covers 14 bases. The V and J ends lost 4 bases and 9 bases, in that order; junction bases with no gene match: 5. The CDR3 length is 15 residues. Germline V gene data show CDR1 as SGHTA and CDR2 as FQGNSA. CDR3 sequence: CASSSGLAGAGEQFF. DNA for the CDR3: TGTGCCAGCAGCTCGGGACTAGCGGGGGCTGGTGAGCAGTTCTTC.

This clonotype was seen more than once but under ten times. J is TRBJ2-1 and V is TRBV29-1, with D possibly matching TRBD1 (5 bases). Trimming stripped 7 bases from V and 0 bases from J, with 19 bases between. CDR1 and CDR2 (germline): SQVTM, ANQGSEA. This CDR3 spans 16 amino acids. DNA for the CDR3: TGCAGCGCCACCCCTCAGGACAAGTTCTCCTACAATGAGCAGTTCTTC. Amino acids: CSATPQDKFSYNEQFF.

This clonotype was counted many times. V is TRBV6-6 and J is TRBJ1-3; 7 positions agree with TRBD1. There are 14 residues in the CDR3. Germline V gene lookup returns CDR1 MNHNY and CDR2 SVGAGI (reference sequence). Unmatched junction bases numbered 4, after V lost 4 bases and J lost 4 bases. The CDR3 loop is CASSSDRAGNTIYF. In DNA, the CDR3 is TGTGCCAGCAGTTCCGACAGGGCCGGAAACACCATATATTTT.

Many counts were recorded for this clonotype. The chain is built from TRBV2 and TRBJ2-3; TRBD1 matches 10 bases. This CDR3 has 15 residues. Germline trimming cut 5 bases from V and 6 bases from J; bases unmatched to any gene: 8. CDR1 SNHLY and CDR2 FYNNEI come from the germline V gene. CDR3 in amino acids: CASSTRQGAGDTQYF. The CDR3 DNA is TGTGCCAGCAGTACCCGACAGGGGGCAGGGGATACGCAGTATTTT.

This clonotype was counted only a few times. The rearrangement links TRBV7-9 to TRBJ2-3, with D tentatively TRBD2 (6 bases). V lost 2 bases and J 4 bases, leaving 10 bases between the germline ends. The germline V gene encodes CDR1 SEHNR and CDR2 FQNEAQ (reference sequence). CDR3 length equals 14 residues. The CDR3 coding sequence is TGTGCCAGCAGCTTACGGAGGGAAGCAGATACGCAGTATTTT. Translating it yields CASSLRREADTQYF.

This clonotype was counted between two and nine times. This chain joins TRBV29-1 and TRBJ1-1; D possibly corresponds to TRBD1 (5 bases). Germline V gives CDR1 SQVTM, CDR2 ANQGSEA. This CDR3 spans 13 amino acids. The ends were cut back, 3 bases at V and 6 bases at J, with 14 bases in the middle. The CDR3 nucleotides read TGCAGCGTTGAGGCAGGGTTGATTTCTGAAGCTTTCTTT. Amino acid sequence: CSVEAGLISEAFF.

This clonotype has a count of ten or more. The CDR3 here is CSVEERTSGGTDTQYF. In nucleotides, the CDR3 is TGCAGCGTTGAAGAACGGACTAGCGGGGGCACAGATACGCAGTATTTT. This sequence joins TRBV29-1 and TRBJ2-3, with 12 bases matching TRBD2. The CDR3 sequence is 16 residues long. The trim removed 0 bases at V and 1 base at J, leaving 2 bases unmatched. Germline CDR1 reads SQVTM; CDR2 reads ANQGSEA.

This clonotype has ten or more counts. V usage is TRBV12-3 or TRBV12-4 and J usage is TRBJ1-1, with D unclear. The CDR3 extends over 14 amino acids. V lost 1 base and J 4 bases, leaving 10 bases between the germline ends. The CDR3 DNA sequence: TGTGCCAGCAGTTTAGGGCAGCCTTTCACTGAAGCTTTCTTT. This translates into CASSLGQPFTEAFF.

This clonotype was seen more than once but under ten times. V usage is TRBV10-3 and J usage is TRBJ2-1; D remains ambiguous. CDR3 size: 14 residues. Per germline, CDR1 ENHRY and CDR2 SYGVKD. Deletions cut 5 bases from V and 0 bases from J, with 8 bases between. The CDR3 spells CAISLMSSYNEQFF. For the CDR3, the DNA is TGTGCCATCAGTCTGATGAGCTCCTACAATGAGCAGTTCTTC.

This chain joins TRBV28 and TRBJ1-3; D is possibly TRBD1 (6 bases). Trimming left V 6 bases short and J 0 bases short, with 9 bases between. There are 14 residues in the CDR3. Germline V gives CDR1 MDHEN, CDR2 SYDVKM. The CDR3 loop is CASRDRDSGNTIYF. CDR3 nucleotide sequence: TGTGCCAGCAGGGACAGAGACTCTGGAAACACCATATATTTT.

This clonotype was counted many times. The rearrangement links TRBV5-1 to TRBJ1-1; D unclear. The CDR3 totals 15 residues. Germline CDR1 SGHRS, CDR2 YFSETQ. V was trimmed by 0 bases and J by 1 base, leaving 10 bases between them. CDR3 amino acids: CASSLGHLGNTEAFF. In nucleotides, the CDR3 is TGCGCCAGCAGCTTGGGACACCTTGGGAACACTGAAGCTTTCTTT.

This clonotype came up a few times. The genes are TRBV24-1 and TRBJ2-1, with D hard to call. With 3 bases removed from V and 2 bases from J, the gap between germline ends came to 10 bases. Germline assignment: CDR1 KGHDR and CDR2 SFDVKD. CDR3 length: 15 residues. Written as DNA, the CDR3 is TGTGCCACCAGTGATCCCTTGAGGACCTACAATGAGCAGTTCTTC. It is translated as CATSDPLRTYNEQFF.

This clonotype was counted many times. CDR3 coding DNA: TGTGCCAGCAGCTTAGGTTTGGCGGTAAGCTCCTACGAGCAGTACTTC. It encodes CASSLGLAVSSYEQYF. The rearrangement links TRBV7-9 to TRBJ2-7; no definite D call. Trimming took 1 base from V and 0 from J, leaving 13 bases between them. Germline CDR1 is SEHNR and CDR2 is FQNEAQ (reference sequence). The CDR3 is made up of 16 amino acids. The whole variable domain, filled in from reference TRBV7-9 and TRBJ2-7, reads DTGVSQNPRHKITKRGQNVTFRCDPISEHNRLYWYRQTLGQGPEFLTYFQNEAQLEKSRLLSDRFSAERPKGSFSTLEIQRTEQGDSAMYLCASSLGLAVSSYEQYFGPGTRLTVT.

Ten or more counts support this clonotype. The chain employs TRBV28 and TRBJ1-5; D is perhaps TRBD1 (6 bases). V was clipped by 10 bases and J by 0 bases, with 13 bases between them. CDR1 is MDHEN, CDR2 SYDVKM, per germline. This CDR3 has 14 amino acids. This chain's CDR3 is CATVTGSSNQPQHF. The CDR3 bases are TGTGCCACCGTGACAGGTAGTAGCAATCAGCCCCAGCATTTT.

A few counts support this clonotype. V gene TRBV29-1 combines with J gene TRBJ1-1, with 8 positions matching TRBD1. CDR3 length: 14 residues. The germline gives CDR1 SQVTM, CDR2 ANQGSEA. The V gene end was trimmed by 4 bases and the J gene end by 4 bases; junction bases not matched to a gene: 8. The CDR3 reads CSVGPGQGATEAFF. CDR3 in DNA: TGCAGCGTTGGGCCAGGACAGGGAGCCACTGAAGCTTTCTTT.

V gene TRBV20-1 combines with J gene TRBJ1-6; 8 bases line up with TRBD1. The CDR3 loop spans 14 amino acids. V dropped 6 bases and J dropped 15; count of bases not matched to a gene: 16. Germline V lookup: CDR1 DFQATT, CDR2 SNEGSKA (reference sequence). CDR3 sequence reads: CSADGQGKNSVLHF. The CDR3 DNA sequence: TGCAGTGCCGACGGACAGGGCAAAAATTCAGTCCTCCACTTT.

This clonotype was counted many times. The chain recombines TRBV7-2 with TRBJ1-5; possible D gene TRBD1, 5 bases. The germline V gene encodes CDR1 SGHTA and CDR2 FQGNSA. The CDR3 contains 13 residues. V was cut by 1 base and J by 7 bases, with 8 bases left in between. CDR3 in amino acids: CASSLDRQQPQHF. CDR3 DNA sequence: TGTGCCAGCAGCTTAGACAGGCAACAGCCCCAGCATTTT.

This clonotype has at least ten counts. The chain has TRBV6-2 or TRBV6-3 and TRBJ2-2, with TRBD2 matching over 7 bases. The V gene end was trimmed by 2 bases and the J gene end by 5 bases; junction bases not matched to a gene: 14. CDR3 length equals 18 residues. The germline CDR1 and CDR2 sequences are MNHEY and SVGEGT. The CDR3 DNA reads as TGTGCCAGCAGTTACCTACCCTTTGGAGCGGGGTCGACCGGGGAGCTGTTTTTT. Encoded protein: CASSYLPFGAGSTGELFF.

This clonotype was counted at least ten times. The V call is TRBV27, the J call TRBJ2-1; D might be TRBD2 (7 bases). V was clipped by 0 bases and J by 2 bases, with 8 bases between them. Per the germline V gene, CDR1 is MNHEY and CDR2 is SMNVEV (reference sequence). This CDR3 is 15 amino acids long. CDR3 loop: CASSLSGGPYNEQFF. CDR3 bases: TGTGCCAGCAGTTTATCGGGGGGGCCCTACAATGAGCAGTTCTTC.

This clonotype came up many times. The chain links TRBV7-2 to TRBJ1-4, with D perhaps TRBD1 (5 bases). Between the trimmed V and J ends, which lost 1 base and 6 bases, there was a span of 15 bases. This CDR3 has 16 amino acids. Germline V gene sequence: CDR1 SGHTA, CDR2 FQGNSA. The CDR3 DNA sequence: TGTGCCAGCAGCTTAGACGGGGGGACCGCTTATGAAAAACTGTTTTTT. This encodes CASSLDGGTAYEKLFF.

This clonotype was counted at least ten times. This chain connects TRBV28 to TRBJ2-1, with 7 bases that match TRBD2. The germline V gene has CDR1 MDHEN and CDR2 SYDVKM. V dropped 6 bases and J dropped 0; count of bases not matched to a gene: 11. This CDR3 region has 17 residues. The CDR3 DNA reads as TGTGCCAGCAGCACCCAGCTAGCGGTGAGCTCCTACAATGAGCAGTTCTTC. It codes for CASSTQLAVSSYNEQFF.

In its sample, this clonotype was seen many times. The chain couples TRBV7-9 to TRBJ1-2; D is undetermined. The CDR3 runs to 17 residues. Germline V gives CDR1 SEHNR, CDR2 FQNEAQ (reference sequence). V was cut by 1 base and J by 0 bases, with 15 bases left in between. DNA for the CDR3: TGTGCCAGCAGCTTAGTCCAGAACGGCCCTTCTAACTATGGCTACACCTTC. The encoded protein is CASSLVQNGPSNYGYTF.

V gene TRBV20-1 combines with J gene TRBJ2-7; TRBD1 is a possible D gene (5 bases). The CDR3 is 14 residues long. Trimming took 3 bases from V and 6 from J, leaving 18 bases between them. Germline CDR1 DFQATT, CDR2 SNEGSKA (reference sequence). The CDR3 reads CSARSLGVSGEQYF. The DNA for the CDR3 is TGCAGTGCTAGGTCCCTAGGGGTGTCGGGCGAGCAGTACTTC.

This clonotype showed up many times. V gene TRBV7-2 combines with J gene TRBJ1-1, with 8 bases lining up with TRBD1. This CDR3 comprises 12 residues. The ends lost 4 bases at V and 11 bases at J; junction bases unmatched: 6. The V gene's germline CDR1 is SGHTA and CDR2 FQGNSA. CDR3 DNA sequence: TGTGCCAGCAGCTCCTCGACAGGGGTCGCTTTCTTT. Amino acids: CASSSSTGVAFF.

This clonotype showed up many times. The chain couples TRBV2 to TRBJ2-6; 8 nucleotides match TRBD2. The CDR3 is made up of 15 amino acids. Losses at the gene ends were 7 bases for V and 5 bases for J; bases not matched to a gene: 7. In germline, CDR1 is SNHLY, CDR2 FYNNEI. CDR3 nucleotide sequence: TGTGCCAGCACGCGGGGGGAATCTCGGGCCAACGTCCTGACTTTC. This encodes CASTRGESRANVLTF. The full variable domain, rest sourced from reference TRBV2 and TRBJ2-6, is EPEVTQTPSHQVTQMGQEVILRCVPISNHLYFYWYRQILGQKVEFLVSFYNNEISEKSEIFDDQFSVERPDGSNFTLKIRSTKLEDSAMYFCASTRGESRANVLTFGAGSRLTVL.

The chain has TRBV29-1 and TRBJ2-1; 7 nucleotides align to TRBD2. Germline V gene data show CDR1 as SQVTM and CDR2 as ANQGSEA. The CDR3 covers 12 residues. V lost 4 bases, J lost 7 bases, and 4 bases stayed unmatched. The CDR3 is CSVASGVNEQFF. The CDR3 region has the DNA TGCAGCGTTGCCAGCGGGGTAAATGAGCAGTTCTTC.

This clonotype has at least ten counts. The V and J genes are TRBV4-1 and TRBJ2-2, with TRBD2 identical over 8 bases. This CDR3 has 17 amino acids. J lost 0 bases, V lost 4 bases, and 7 bases had no gene match. The germline V gene encodes CDR1 MGHRA and CDR2 YSYEKL. The CDR3 loop reads CASSRHGGGSNTGELFF. The CDR3 DNA follows: TGCGCCAGCAGCCGACACGGGGGGGGGTCGAACACCGGGGAGCTGTTTTTT.

This clonotype was seen at least ten times. The chain employs TRBV7-2 and TRBJ2-4; D may match TRBD1 or TRBD2 (5 bases each). Germline V CDR1 and CDR2: SGHTA, FQGNSA. Trimming left V 7 bases short and J 0 bases short, with 16 bases between. CDR3 length: 16 amino acids. The CDR3 reads CASTRDELLAKNIQYF. The CDR3 DNA reads as TGTGCCAGCACCCGGGACGAACTTCTAGCCAAAAACATTCAGTACTTC.

The chain is built from TRBV5-1 and TRBJ2-2; 8 bases line up with TRBD2. CDR1 SGHRS and CDR2 YFSETQ come from the germline V gene. CDR3 length: 15 residues. Trimming cost V 4 bases and J 1 base; bases outside gene matches: 3. The CDR3 reads CASSLGTRNTGELFF. CDR3 coding DNA: TGCGCCAGCAGCCTCGGGACTAGGAACACCGGGGAGCTGTTTTTT.

The sample holds many counts of this clonotype. The CDR3 DNA follows: TGTGCCAGCAGCCCAGGACTAGCGGGGGCCATAGGGGAGCAGTTCTTC. This encodes CASSPGLAGAIGEQFF. V usage is TRBV6-2 or TRBV6-3 and J usage is TRBJ2-1, with 13 positions matching TRBD2. V lost 6 bases and J lost 10; bases outside the gene matches: 12. CDR1 and CDR2 from the germline V gene are MNHEY and SVGEGT. The CDR3 loop spans 16 amino acids.

This clonotype was seen a handful of times. The rearrangement uses TRBV11-2 and TRBJ2-5; 8 bases match TRBD1. The V gene end was trimmed by 7 bases and the J gene end by 3 bases; junction bases not matched to a gene: 4. Germline V gene lookup returns CDR1 SGHAT and CDR2 FQNNGV. This CDR3 region has 13 residues. The DNA of the CDR3 is TGTGCCAGCACCTTGACAGGGGAAGAGACCCAGTACTTC. This translates into CASTLTGEETQYF.